These 9 T cell receptor beta chains came from one sample sequenced in a study of cytotoxic CD8 clonotypes in ibrutinib-treated CLL. Sequenced by immunoSEQ multiplex PCR; TCRdb stores in-frame clones only, minus some. The table has around 20,000 clones, roughly 80% seen once; the top ten hold 5% to 7%. The sample here was PBMCs, taken before ibrutinib treatment. Receptors were obtained from a human donor with chronic lymphocytic leukemia.

CDR3: CASSGGRDTEPRGPRSSYNEQFF. CDR3 in DNA: TGCGCCAGCAGCGGGGGCCGGGACACTGAACCGCGGGGGCCTAGGAGCTCCTACAATGAGCAGTTCTTC. This rearrangement joins TRBV5-1 to TRBJ2-1; D is possibly TRBD2 (7 bases). The CDR3 totals 23 residues. Germline V lookup: CDR1 SGHRS, CDR2 YFSETQ. V was clipped by 4 bases and J by 0 bases, with 35 bases between them.

This chain links TRBV18 with TRBJ1-2; D is possibly TRBD1 (5 bases). The V end lost 2 bases, the J end lost 7 bases, and 17 bases lay between the germline ends. CDR3 size: 15 residues. Germline V gene sequence: CDR1 KGHSH, CDR2 LQKENI. DNA for the CDR3: TGTGCCAGCTCACCAAGGTCCGGGACGATGGGTGGCTACACCTTC. It specifies CASSPRSGTMGGYTF.

The gene calls are TRBV5-1 and TRBJ1-2; D is unresolved. The length of the CDR3 is 12 residues. Germline V lookup: CDR1 SGHRS, CDR2 YFSETQ. Trimming stripped 5 bases from V and 1 base from J, with 6 bases between. DNA of the CDR3: TGCGCCAGCAGGGAAGATAACTATGGCTACACCTTC. Residues: CASREDNYGYTF.

By sample share, this clone is large. Germline and junction disagree at one end, which may indicate a read error. The rearrangement links TRBV19 to TRBJ2-2; D might be TRBD1 (5 bases). Germline lookup yields CDR1 LNHDA and CDR2 SQIVND (reference sequence). The CDR3 length is 13 residues. The CDR3: CASRIGVTGELFF. The CDR3 nucleotides are TGTGCCAGTAGGATAGGGGTGACCGGGGAGCTGTTTTTT.

V usage is TRBV14 and J usage is TRBJ2-1; 8 bases are shared with TRBD2. The V gene end was trimmed by 4 bases and the J gene end by 2 bases; junction bases not matched to a gene: 4. The CDR3 totals 15 residues. CDR1 SGHDN and CDR2 FVKESK come from the germline V gene. CDR3 nucleotide sequence: TGTGCCAGCAGCCTCATCGGGGGGGCCTACAATGAGCAGTTCTTC. Its protein is CASSLIGGAYNEQFF.

This chain joins TRBV18 and TRBJ2-5; 10 bases align to TRBD2. V lost 3 bases, J lost 0 bases, and 4 bases stayed unmatched. This CDR3 has 16 residues. Germline V CDR1 and CDR2: KGHSH, LQKENI. The CDR3 spells CASSPGTSVYQETQYF. The CDR3 nucleotides read TGTGCCAGCTCACCTGGGACTAGCGTCTACCAAGAGACCCAGTACTTC.

This chain joins TRBV19 and TRBJ1-2; D not certain. The length of the CDR3 is 13 residues. Germline V gene sequence: CDR1 LNHDA, CDR2 SQIVND (reference sequence). Trimming left V 7 bases short and J 3 bases short, with 12 bases between. The CDR3 sequence is CASTRRRDYGYTF. In DNA, the CDR3 is TGTGCCAGTACTCGGCGGAGGGACTATGGCTACACCTTC.

The chain couples TRBV6-1 to TRBJ2-7, with a weak D call TRBD1 (6 bases). Per germline, CDR1 MNHNS and CDR2 SASEGT. The CDR3 length is 12 residues. V was cut by 4 bases and J by 8 bases, with 12 bases left in between. Here the CDR3 DNA reads TGTGCCAGCAGTGCGGACAGCTCCAAGCAGTACTTC. This codes for CASSADSSKQYF.

The chain combines TRBV5-8 with TRBJ2-7, with no clear D. V was clipped by 2 bases and J by 4 bases, with 4 bases between them. Germline assignment: CDR1 SGHTS and CDR2 YDEGEE. This CDR3 is 11 amino acids long. The CDR3 region is CASSFGYEQYF. The CDR3, as DNA: TGTGCCAGCAGCTTTGGTTACGAGCAGTACTTC.